This T cell receptor beta chain was profiled in a study of cytomegalovirus exposure and HLA in healthy donors (dated by TCRdb to 2017 to 2019). Study-level background: An earlier analysis of 587 of the donors reported 276 Gb of sequence data and 117 million unique TCR beta sequences obtained from about 179 million T cells. To decide whether each TCR beta V gene segment behaved as functional or pseudogenic, an earlier analysis of some 600 of the donors relied on high-throughput TCR beta sequencing. All discovery cohort repertoires had been generated on a single sequencing platform. The study was designed to test whether signatures of past pathogen exposure could be identified by cataloging public T cell receptors. A later analysis re-analyzed previously published TCR beta repertoires from about 730 donors and added high-resolution HLA genotyping to study TCR occurrence patterns. Of the approximately 400 genotyped donors, less than 85% were placed in the genetic ancestry cluster associated with self-reported Caucasian donors. The number of typed donors differed by locus: roughly 620-630 for A, B, C, DRB1 and DQB1; 522 for DQA1; 606 for DPA1; and 400 to 480 for DPB1. About 5 DR-DQ haplotypes were handled as single units for association and clustering, since linkage in the cohort was strong. The study combined high-throughput TCR immunosequencing, statistical association of individual TCRs with disease status, and machine learning to predict cytomegalovirus infection status. An early release covering over 500 HLA-typed donors comprised about 320 gigabases of sequencing data and roughly 86 million unique TCR sequences. Besides the first cohort of around 700 subjects, a separate validation cohort made up of over 100 different subjects was used. A later genetic analysis used genome-wide SNP genotypes for about 60% of the 666 donors, treating that subset as a discovery cohort. Using immunosequencing, the study profiled T cell repertoires from 666 subjects and related those repertoires to cytomegalovirus serostatus. Donor age, sex, ethnicity and CMV serostatus were compiled together with the repertoire data. HLA typing covered class I and class II loci at four-digit resolution. Among roughly 400 genotyped donors of the cohort, an average of around 250,000 unique TCR beta nucleotide sequences was sequenced per donor, of which roughly 17% were non-productive. Rather than using new phenotypic data, the later analysis identified candidate immune exposures from TCR beta sequences and from how often those sequences occurred across donors.

Counted from cysteine to phenylalanine, this CDR3 has 15 amino acids. The CDR3 DNA has 45 bases and is translated from base 1. Trimming removed 4 bases from V and 1 base from J; the gene matches leave 3 bases unexplained. Taken from the germline V gene, the CDR1 and CDR2 loops are SGHTA and FQGTGA. Preparation of the library involved the immunoSEQ multiplex PCR assay. A mixture of 60 forward primers for TCR Vbeta segments and 13 reverse primers for TCR Jbeta segments was used in the multiplex PCR. Amplification of the CDR3 region of rearranged TCR beta genes was performed with a multiplex PCR assay on genomic DNA. Amplified TCR beta libraries were sequenced as 87-base-pair reads on the Illumina HiSeq System. The paper's processing steps were these. A later analysis tallied 75 million to 95 million unique TCR beta chains across the 650 to 750 repertoires, and about 10 million of those chains were shared by two or more donors. To remove PCR and sequencing errors, raw reads were error-corrected and collapsed into unique sequences using a nearest-neighbor algorithm that merged closely related sequences. To assign V, D and J gene segments, CDR3 sequences were aligned to IMGT reference sequences. Each retained sequence needed at least a six-nucleotide match to both a V gene segment and a J gene segment. Rearrangements were classified as productive when the CDR3 lacked stop codons and remained in frame with V and J, and all other rearrangements were classified as non-productive. Following IMGT convention, CDR3 was defined as the stretch from the second conserved V-encoded cysteine up to the conserved J-encoded phenylalanine. In an earlier analysis of around 600 of the donors, sequences lacking an unambiguous match to a single V gene segment were excluded. An earlier analysis of 550 to 650 of the donors classified V segments as functional when productive rearrangements were above 56.7% and as segregating when the standard deviation between donors was above 5%. To diagnose cytomegalovirus status from the catalog of TCR beta chain sequences, a statistical classification framework was built. A later analysis assigned V and J genes by comparing TCR nucleotide sequences with IMGT/GENE-DB human TR gene sequences. Using the TCRdist pipeline, a later analysis assigned CDR3 sequences along with most-parsimonious VDJ recombination scenarios. In a later analysis, every TCR beta chain was defined by the combination of its CDR3 amino acid sequence and its V-gene family, and reads without a unique V-gene family were dropped. As a way to deal with suspected cross-contamination and a sequencing artifact, a later analysis dropped hundreds of nucleotide sequences that were highly shared and had low generation probability. In a later analysis, a clonal expansion index was calculated for each public chain from normalized within-repertoire ranks of inferred template counts. In a later analysis, generation probabilities were computed with a VDJ recombination model fitted to out-of-frame rearrangements, and the resulting probabilities were checked against IGoR. Hypergeometric tests were used in a later analysis to score TCR-TCR, TCR-HLA and TCR-CMV co-occurrence, with a repertoire-size bias correction applied to the TCR pairs. False discovery rates were estimated in a later analysis by permuting HLA or CMV assignments 20 times. A later analysis grouped co-occurring TCRs with DBSCAN, adding TCRdist sequence similarity when clustering within HLA-allele-positive subsets. Repertoires with fewer than 30,000 or more than 120,000 public chains were left out of co-occurrence clustering, as were five repertoires with anomalous nucleotide sharing. Held by TCRdb, this immuneACCESS table contains in-frame sequences only and omits some clones. Under half of the omission traces to an unresolved V gene where checked; the cause of the rest is unknown. V, J and clone size reflect that table, while D and trimming were determined from the DNA. The sample contains around 200,000 clones, about three quarters of them found a single time. Around 1.8% of the sample comes from the top ten.

The cohort comprised 666 healthy bone marrow donors. At the time of sampling, all cohort members were nominally healthy, though unrecorded immune exposures were likely present. The donor tested CMV seronegative and was one of the 352 seronegative cohort members. Every donor gave a peripheral blood sample, and the peripheral blood mononuclear cells from that sample were used for TCR beta sequencing. The Qiagen DNeasy Blood Extraction Kit was used to extract genomic DNA from the blood cell samples. Broader findings and caveats from the paper: V-gene and J-gene trimming of TCR beta chains was associated with a missense DCLRE1C variant in a later genetic analysis, and the association was replicated in an independent cohort. About 17 rarely observed V segments, including chromosome 9 orphons, were excluded from the earlier analysis of a few hundred of the donors because counts were too low. A further reported finding was that TCR beta sequences accurately predicted the HLA-A and HLA-B alleles for most subjects in the first cohort. A later genetic analysis reported fewer N-insertions in productive TCRs among donors in an Asian-associated ancestry cluster than the approximately 670-donor mean. A cluster of highly shared sequence variants was judged likely to be a technical artifact of the sequencing pipeline. In a later analysis, the rate of TCR association differed among HLA loci, with DRB1 alleles having the most associated TCRs and HLA-C alleles having the fewest. In the study, some 160 TCR beta chains were listed as associated with cytomegalovirus. Correlated functional status among segregating V segments might reflect linkage disequilibrium, but an unknown experimental factor could not be ruled out. The 87-base-pair reads could not distinguish some IMGT-functional V segments, including TRBV6-2 and TRBV6-3, so those segments were excluded. A later analysis reported that several top co-occurrence clusters appeared linked to parvovirus B19, influenza, CMV and Epstein-Barr virus. HLA typing was unavailable for some donors at each locus, so association tests used only the typed subset. Only TCR beta chains were sequenced in this cohort, and the absence of alpha or paired-chain data limited detectable features. The authors suggested that the approach could potentially be generalized to other disease states and immunological phenotypes. In a later analysis, HLA-associated TCR beta chains showed more clonal expansion and lower generation probabilities than non-associated chains that were equally common. Strong co-occurrence of HLA alleles, especially DR and DQ, made assigning TCR associations to individual alleles difficult. Cytomegalovirus status was reported to be diagnosed by the classifier with high specificity and sensitivity in both the original and validation cohorts. According to a later analysis, most CMV-associated TCR beta chains appeared to be HLA-restricted, and the HLA associations seemed to be driven largely by CMV exposure. Immune exposure information for the cohort was limited to CMV serostatus. While some public TCRs were present in many individuals, most TCR sequences turned up only very rarely across donors. Roughly uniform sequencing depth across donors was assumed in presence/absence analyses, although this assumption may not hold. A later analysis associated 15,000 to 20,000 TCR beta sequences with specific HLA alleles at a false discovery rate of 0.05. Three of the identified cytomegalovirus-associated TCR beta chains were confirmed in vitro to be specific for cytomegalovirus antigens. In an earlier analysis of some 500 of the donors, most TCR beta V segments appeared in productive rearrangements about 87% or about 30% of the time, broadly matching IMGT annotations.

The count of this clone is one. Its antigen has not been determined. The sample holds no much larger clone one base away, and base qualities are not on file. Sequencing input: PBMCs. The TCR comes from a man between 18 and 35 years old in good health and CMV-seronegative. Recombination linked TRBV7-3 to TRBJ2-3, and 9 bases in between align with TRBD1. CDR3 reads: CASSSRTGGTDTQYF. Here is the DNA: TGTGCCAGCAGCTCGCGGACAGGGGGCACAGATACGCAGTATTTT. The variable domain in full, with residues beyond the CDR3 obtained from the reference TRBV7-3 and TRBJ2-3 genes, is GAGVSQTPSNKVTEKGKYVELRCDPISGHTALYWYRQSLGQGPEFLIYFQGTGAADDSGLPNDRFFAVRPEGSVSTLKIQRTERGDSAVYLCASSSRTGGTDTQYFGPGTRLTVL.